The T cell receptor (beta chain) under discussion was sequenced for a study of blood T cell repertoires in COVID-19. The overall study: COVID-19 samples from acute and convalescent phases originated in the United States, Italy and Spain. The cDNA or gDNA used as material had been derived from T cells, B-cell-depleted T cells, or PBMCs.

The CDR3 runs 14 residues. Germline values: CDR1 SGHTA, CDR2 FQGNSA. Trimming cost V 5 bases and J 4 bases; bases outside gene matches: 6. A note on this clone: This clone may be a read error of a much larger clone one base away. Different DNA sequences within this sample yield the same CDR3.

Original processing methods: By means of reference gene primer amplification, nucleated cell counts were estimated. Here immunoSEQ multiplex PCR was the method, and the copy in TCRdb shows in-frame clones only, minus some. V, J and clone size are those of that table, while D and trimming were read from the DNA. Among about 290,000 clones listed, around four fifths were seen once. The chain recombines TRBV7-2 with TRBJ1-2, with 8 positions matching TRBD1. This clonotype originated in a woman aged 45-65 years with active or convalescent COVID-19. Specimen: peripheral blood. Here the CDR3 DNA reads TGTGCCAGCAGCCCTGACAGGGGCCCCTATGGCTACACCTTC. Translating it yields CASSPDRGPYGYTF.